The rows below give T cell receptor beta chains drawn from one sample of a study of molecular identifiers for immune sequencing clone quantification. TCRdb redid the calling of the PCR reads with MiXCR, one entry per CDR3 protein. The sample has 75,000 to 100,000 distinct CDR3 sequences, around 17% seen once. Sequencing input: naive CD8+ T cells from blood, with Jurkat cell RNA spiked in. The source of these receptors is a human donor in good health. Some libraries in this study had Jurkat cell RNA spiked in. CDR3s include the opening cysteine and the closing phenylalanine or tryptophan. The order of the fields is CDR3 length, clone size, V gene, J gene, D gene, CDR3 DNA, CDR3 protein. The D gene is left open where the match is weak. The size entry gives once, few, many or a size class.

cdr3_length: 20; clone_size: many; v_call: TRBV5-8; j_call: TRBJ2-3; d_call: TRBD2; cdr3_nt: TGTGCCAGCAGCTTGAAGTTGGGGTTACGGGAGGGCCGGGGCACAGATACGCAGTATTTT; cdr3_aa: CASSLKLGLREGRGTDTQYF
cdr3_length: 15; clone_size: many; v_call: TRBV7-9; j_call: TRBJ1-1; d_call: -; cdr3_nt: TGTGCCAGCAGCCCCCTCGTCGCGGGTGCGGATGAAGCTTTCTTT; cdr3_aa: CASSPLVAGADEAFF
cdr3_length: 14; clone_size: many; v_call: TRBV29-1; j_call: TRBJ2-2; d_call: TRBD1; cdr3_nt: TGCAGCGTTGGGGACAGGGAGAACACCGGGGAGCTGTTTTTT; cdr3_aa: CSVGDRENTGELFF
cdr3_length: 14; clone_size: many; v_call: TRBV6-5; j_call: TRBJ1-1; d_call: TRBD1; cdr3_nt: TGTGCCAGCAGACCGACAGGGTTTAACACTGAAGCTTTCTTT; cdr3_aa: CASRPTGFNTEAFF
cdr3_length: 16; clone_size: few; v_call: TRBV7-8; j_call: TRBJ1-6; d_call: -; cdr3_nt: TGTGCCAGCAGCTCCCAACTCGGGGGGGTAGATTCACCCCTCCACTTT; cdr3_aa: CASSSQLGGVDSPLHF
cdr3_length: 15; clone_size: many; v_call: TRBV19; j_call: TRBJ2-3; d_call: -; cdr3_nt: TGTGCCAGTAGTATGTTAGCTGCTAGCACAGATACGCAGTATTTT; cdr3_aa: CASSMLAASTDTQYF
cdr3_length: 14; clone_size: many; v_call: TRBV4-2; j_call: TRBJ2-7; d_call: TRBD1; cdr3_nt: TGTGCCAGCAGCCCCGGTGGGACAGCCTACGAGCAGTACTTC; cdr3_aa: CASSPGGTAYEQYF
cdr3_length: 15; clone_size: many; v_call: TRBV20-1; j_call: TRBJ1-1; d_call: -; cdr3_nt: TGCAGTGCTAGACGTAAACAGGGTTGGAACACTGAAGCTTTCTTT; cdr3_aa: CSARRKQGWNTEAFF
cdr3_length: 15; clone_size: many; v_call: TRBV7-8; j_call: TRBJ1-6; d_call: TRBD1; cdr3_nt: TGTGCCAGCAGCTTTCGACAGGGCCTTGTCTCACCCCTCCACTTT; cdr3_aa: CASSFRQGLVSPLHF
cdr3_length: 20; clone_size: many; v_call: TRBV4-3; j_call: TRBJ1-1; d_call: TRBD1; cdr3_nt: TGCGCCAGCAGCCCTAAAAGGGGGGGGGGACAGGGTACGGCGAACACTGAAGCTTTCTTT; cdr3_aa: CASSPKRGGGQGTANTEAFF